The source of this T cell receptor (beta chain) is a study of CD8 T cells in ankylosing spondylitis. General study points: Disease-linked clones reportedly showed significant enrichment in matched ankylosing spondylitis synovial fluid.

TCRdb reprocessed the 5' RACE reads with MiXCR, giving one entry per CDR3 protein. The repertoire includes 40,000 to 55,000 distinct CDR3 sequences, 7.4% of them detected once, and 8% to 9.5% sits in the top ten. This clonotype has a count of ten or more. Its antigen is undetermined. The receptor was isolated from a female donor with ankylosing spondylitis or in good health (not recorded which). Specimen: blood, either unsorted or a sorted T cell fraction (not recorded which).

The DNA for the CDR3 is TGTGCCAGCAGTTTATTGGCGGCAGATACGCAGTATTTT. Encoded protein: CASSLLAADTQYF. The chain couples TRBV28 to TRBJ2-3; the D is unclear. With 1 base removed from V and 4 bases from J, the gap between germline ends came to 6 bases. Germline CDR1 reads MDHEN; CDR2 reads SYDVKM. The CDR3 contains 13 residues.